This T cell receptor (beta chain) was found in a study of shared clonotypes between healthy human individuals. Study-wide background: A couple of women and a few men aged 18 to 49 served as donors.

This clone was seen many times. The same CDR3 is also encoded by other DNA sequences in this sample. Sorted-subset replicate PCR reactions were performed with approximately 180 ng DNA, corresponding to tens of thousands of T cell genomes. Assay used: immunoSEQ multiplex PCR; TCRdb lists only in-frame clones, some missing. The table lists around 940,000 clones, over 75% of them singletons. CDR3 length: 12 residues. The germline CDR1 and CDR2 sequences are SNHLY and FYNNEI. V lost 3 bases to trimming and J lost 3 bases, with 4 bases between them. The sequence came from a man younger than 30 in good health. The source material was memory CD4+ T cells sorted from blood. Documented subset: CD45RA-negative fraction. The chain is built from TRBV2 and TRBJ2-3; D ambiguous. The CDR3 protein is CASSEGTDTQYF. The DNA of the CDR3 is TGTGCCAGCAGTGAGGGGACAGATACGCAGTATTTT.